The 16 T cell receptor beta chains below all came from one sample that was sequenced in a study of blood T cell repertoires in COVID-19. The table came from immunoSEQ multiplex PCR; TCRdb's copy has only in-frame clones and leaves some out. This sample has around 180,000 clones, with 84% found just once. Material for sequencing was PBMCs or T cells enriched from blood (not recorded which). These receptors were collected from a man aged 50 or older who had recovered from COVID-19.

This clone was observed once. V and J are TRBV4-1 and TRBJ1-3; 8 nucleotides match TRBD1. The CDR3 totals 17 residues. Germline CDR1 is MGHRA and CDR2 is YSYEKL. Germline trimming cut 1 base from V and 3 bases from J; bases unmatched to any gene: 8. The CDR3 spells CASSQGRQGARGNTIYF. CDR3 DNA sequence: TGCGCCAGCAGCCAAGGGAGGCAGGGGGCGCGTGGAAACACCATATATTTT.

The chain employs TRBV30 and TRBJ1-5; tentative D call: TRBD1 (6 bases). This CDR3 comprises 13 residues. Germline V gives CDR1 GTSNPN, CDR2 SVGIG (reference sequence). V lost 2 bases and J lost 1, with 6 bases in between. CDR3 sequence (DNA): TGTGCCTGGAGTACAGGGAGCAATCAGCCCCAGCATTTT. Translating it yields CAWSTGSNQPQHF.

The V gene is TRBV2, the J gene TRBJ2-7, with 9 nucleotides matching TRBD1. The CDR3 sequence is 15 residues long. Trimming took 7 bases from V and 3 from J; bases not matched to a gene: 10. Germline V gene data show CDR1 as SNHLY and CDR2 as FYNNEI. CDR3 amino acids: CASTGKQGAIYEQYF. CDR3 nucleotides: TGTGCCAGCACCGGAAAACAGGGGGCCATCTACGAGCAGTACTTC.

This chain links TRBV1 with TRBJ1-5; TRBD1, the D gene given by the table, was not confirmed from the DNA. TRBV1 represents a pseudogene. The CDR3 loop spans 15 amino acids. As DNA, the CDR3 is TGCACCAGCAGCCAAGACAGGGATAGCAATCAGCCCCAGCATTTT. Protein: CTSSQDRDSNQPQHF.

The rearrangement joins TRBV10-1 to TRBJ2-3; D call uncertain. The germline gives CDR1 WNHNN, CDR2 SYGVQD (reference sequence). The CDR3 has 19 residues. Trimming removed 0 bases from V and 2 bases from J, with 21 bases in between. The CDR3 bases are TGCGCCAGCAGTGAGTCCGGCGGTGATGATCTTACTCTCACAGATACGCAGTATTTT. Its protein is CASSESGGDDLTLTDTQYF.

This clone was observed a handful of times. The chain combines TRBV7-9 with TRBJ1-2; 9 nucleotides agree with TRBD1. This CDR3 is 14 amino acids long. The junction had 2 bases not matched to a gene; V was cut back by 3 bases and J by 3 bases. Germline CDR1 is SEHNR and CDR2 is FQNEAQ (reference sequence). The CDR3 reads CASSLGQGHYGYTF. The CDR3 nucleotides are TGTGCCAGCAGCTTGGGACAGGGCCACTATGGCTACACCTTC.

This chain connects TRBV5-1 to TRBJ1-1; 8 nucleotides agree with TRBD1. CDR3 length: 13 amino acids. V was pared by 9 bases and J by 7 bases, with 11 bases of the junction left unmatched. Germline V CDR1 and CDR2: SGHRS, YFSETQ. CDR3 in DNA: TGCGCCACTAAGGCCGGGACAGGAGATGAAGCTTTCTTT. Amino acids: CATKAGTGDEAFF.

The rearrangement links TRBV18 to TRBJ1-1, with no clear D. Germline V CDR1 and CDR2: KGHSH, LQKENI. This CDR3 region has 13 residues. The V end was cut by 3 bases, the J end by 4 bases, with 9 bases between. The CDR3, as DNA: TGTGCCAGCTCACCGAGGCCGAGCACTGAAGCTTTCTTT. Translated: CASSPRPSTEAFF. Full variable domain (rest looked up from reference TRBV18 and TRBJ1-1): NAGVMQNPRHLVRRRGQEARLRCSPMKGHSHVYWYRQLPEEGLKFMVYLQKENIIDESGMPKERFSAEFPKEGPSILRIQQVVRGDSAAYFCASSPRPSTEAFFGQGTRLTVV.

CDR3: CASSFYTGDAGNTIYF. The CDR3 region has the DNA TGTGCCAGCAGTTTTTACACAGGGGACGCTGGAAACACCATATATTTT. This chain links TRBV2 with TRBJ1-3; 7 nucleotides match TRBD1. This CDR3 comprises 16 residues. Unmatched junction bases numbered 9, after V lost 5 bases and J lost 2 bases. Per the germline V gene, CDR1 is SNHLY and CDR2 is FYNNEI.

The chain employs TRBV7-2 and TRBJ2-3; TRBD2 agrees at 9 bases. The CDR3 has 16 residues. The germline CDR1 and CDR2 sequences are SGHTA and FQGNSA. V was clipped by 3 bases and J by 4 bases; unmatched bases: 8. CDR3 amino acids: CASSFTGTSSPDTQYF. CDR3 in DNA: TGTGCCAGCAGCTTTACCGGGACTAGCAGCCCAGATACGCAGTATTTT.

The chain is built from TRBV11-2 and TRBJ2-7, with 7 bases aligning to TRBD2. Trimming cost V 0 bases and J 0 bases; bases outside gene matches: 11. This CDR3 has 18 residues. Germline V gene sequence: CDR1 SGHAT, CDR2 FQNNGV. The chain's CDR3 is CASSLDLGGPHSSYEQYF. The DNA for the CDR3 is TGTGCCAGCAGCTTAGATCTGGGAGGGCCGCACAGCTCCTACGAGCAGTACTTC. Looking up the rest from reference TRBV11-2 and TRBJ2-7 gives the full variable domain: EAGVAQSPRYKIIEKRQSVAFWCNPISGHATLYWYQQILGQGPKLLIQFQNNGVVDDSQLPKDRFSAERLKGVDSTLKIQPAKLEDSAVYLCASSLDLGGPHSSYEQYFGPGTRLTVT.

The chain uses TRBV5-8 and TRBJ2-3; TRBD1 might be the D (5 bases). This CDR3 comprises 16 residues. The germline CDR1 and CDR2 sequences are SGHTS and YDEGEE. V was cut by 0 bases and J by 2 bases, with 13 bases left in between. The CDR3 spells CASSLATGYYTDTQYF. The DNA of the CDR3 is TGTGCCAGCAGCTTGGCCACAGGCTATTACACAGATACGCAGTATTTT.

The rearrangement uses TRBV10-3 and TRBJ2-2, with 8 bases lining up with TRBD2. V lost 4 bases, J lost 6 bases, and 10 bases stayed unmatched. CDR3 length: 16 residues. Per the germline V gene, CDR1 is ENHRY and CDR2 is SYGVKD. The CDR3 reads CAISVGSGGFAGELFF. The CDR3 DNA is TGTGCCATCAGTGTAGGGAGCGGGGGTTTCGCCGGGGAGCTGTTTTTT.

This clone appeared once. The CDR3 region has the DNA TGTGCCTGGACCCCCCGCGAAGGGGCTAATGAAAAACTGTTTTTT. Its protein is CAWTPREGANEKLFF. The chain carries TRBV30 and TRBJ1-4, with D possibly matching TRBD1 (5 bases). There are 15 residues in the CDR3. Trimming shortened V by 4 bases and J by 3 bases, and 15 bases separated the two germline ends. The V gene's germline CDR1 is GTSNPN and CDR2 SVGIG (reference sequence). The full variable domain, with the rest looked up from reference TRBV30 and TRBJ1-4, is SQTIHQWPATLVQPVGSPLSLECTVEGTSNPNLYWYRQAAGRGLQLLFYSVGIGQISSEVPQNLSASRPQDRQFILSSKKLLLSDSGFYLCAWTPREGANEKLFFGSGTQLSVL.

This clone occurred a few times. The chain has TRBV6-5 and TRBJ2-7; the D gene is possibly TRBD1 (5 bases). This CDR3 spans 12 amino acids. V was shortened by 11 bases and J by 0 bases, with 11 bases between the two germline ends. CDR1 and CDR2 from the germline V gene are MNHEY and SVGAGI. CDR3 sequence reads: CASVRGSYEQYF. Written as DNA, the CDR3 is TGTGCCTCGGTAAGGGGCTCCTACGAGCAGTACTTC.

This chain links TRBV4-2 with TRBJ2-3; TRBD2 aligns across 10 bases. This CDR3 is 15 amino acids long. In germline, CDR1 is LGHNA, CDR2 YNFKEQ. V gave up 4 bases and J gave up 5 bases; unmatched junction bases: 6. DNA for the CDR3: TGTGCCAGCAGCCCTAAGCGGGGGGGCATAGATACGCAGTATTTT. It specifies CASSPKRGGIDTQYF.